The clone carrying this TCR beta chain has ten or more counts. Its antigen is undetermined. Using RNA transcripts as the source, TCR beta CDR3 regions were amplified. The HTBI primer set drove a first-round RT-PCR of the TCR CDR3. TCRdb processed the multiplex PCR reads anew with MiXCR; each CDR3 protein has one entry. The sample lists around 340,000 distinct CDR3 sequences; 21% were seen once. The CDR3 length is 17 residues. The ends lost 4 bases at V and 6 bases at J; junction bases unmatched: 13. Germline assignment: CDR1 SGHRS and CDR2 YFSETQ. This specimen comes from a study of T cells in Graves' hyperthyroidism and ophthalmopathy. Whole-study findings and limits: In the blood, most expanded thyroid clonotypes above 0.001 appeared as well.

Uncontrolled infections, other autoimmune diseases, pregnancy or lactation led to exclusion of patients. Using 10 ml of fresh peripheral blood, PBMCs were prepared. V gene TRBV5-1 combines with J gene TRBJ2-1; 10 bases match TRBD2. Sample: blood. This TCR came from a woman aged 50 to 60 with Graves' hyperthyroidism. In DNA form, the CDR3 reads TGCGCCAGCAGCCTAGCGGGAGTGGAGGGGGGGAGCAATGAGCAGTTCTTC. This gives the protein CASSLAGVEGGSNEQFF.